These 28 T cell receptor beta chains were sequenced from one sample in a study of blood T cell repertoires in COVID-19. Here immunoSEQ multiplex PCR was the method, and the copy in TCRdb shows in-frame clones only, minus some. In the table there are under 200,000 clones, 88% of which are singletons. The sample consisted of peripheral blood. These receptors came from a middle-aged man with active or convalescent COVID-19.

This clone appeared a few times. The rearrangement joins TRBV6-5 to TRBJ1-1, with TRBD1 as a possible D gene (5 bases). Trimming shortened V by 7 bases and J by 6 bases, and 15 bases separated the two germline ends. In germline, CDR1 is MNHEY, CDR2 SVGAGI. This CDR3 comprises 13 residues. CDR3 nucleotides: TGTGCCAGCAATCCGGGGGGGTTCGCTGAAGCTTTCTTT. This sequence encodes CASNPGGFAEAFF.

This chain uses TRBV12-3 or TRBV12-4 with TRBJ2-1; D perhaps matches TRBD2 (6 bases). V was shortened by 7 bases and J by 11 bases, with 15 bases between the two germline ends. The CDR3 contains 12 residues. The CDR3 coding sequence is TGTGCCAGCAATAACCGGGACTCGAAGCAGTTCTTC. The encoded protein is CASNNRDSKQFF.

This chain connects TRBV5-1 to TRBJ2-2, with TRBD2 matching over 8 bases. J was trimmed by 6 bases and V by 9 bases; bases with no gene match: 10. Germline lookup yields CDR1 SGHRS and CDR2 YFSETQ. The CDR3 consists of 14 residues. The CDR3 sequence is CATNPPGGPGELFF. CDR3 DNA: TGCGCCACCAACCCGCCGGGGGGGCCCGGGGAGCTGTTTTTT.

V gene TRBV30 combines with J gene TRBJ1-4, with D perhaps TRBD1 (6 bases). Germline V gene data show CDR1 as GTSNPN and CDR2 as SVGIG (reference sequence). V gave up 0 bases and J gave up 5 bases, with 10 bases separating them. This CDR3 has 14 residues. The chain's CDR3 is CAWSVDRRNEKLFF. The CDR3 DNA reads TGTGCCTGGAGTGTAGACAGGAGGAATGAAAAACTGTTTTTT.

The rearrangement uses TRBV2 and TRBJ1-5; D gene ambiguous. This CDR3 region has 13 residues. Trimming stripped 6 bases from V and 0 bases from J, with 6 bases between. Germline loops: CDR1 SNHLY, CDR2 FYNNEI. The CDR3 region is CASRESSNQPQHF. For the CDR3, the DNA is TGTGCCAGCAGGGAGTCTAGCAATCAGCCCCAGCATTTT.

V is TRBV29-1 and J is TRBJ1-1, with 9 bases lining up with TRBD1. Per the germline V gene, CDR1 is SQVTM and CDR2 is ANQGSEA. The CDR3 extends over 12 amino acids. The V and J ends lost 7 bases and 5 bases, in that order; junction bases with no gene match: 5. CDR3 DNA: TGCAGCGCGAACAGGGGGCCTACTGAAGCTTTCTTT. Protein sequence: CSANRGPTEAFF. Filled out from reference TRBV29-1 and TRBJ1-1, the complete variable domain reads SAVISQKPSRDICQRGTSLTIQCQVDSQVTMMFWYRQQPGQSLTLIATANQGSEATYESGFVIDKFPISRPNLTFSTLTVSNMSPEDSSIYLCSANRGPTEAFFGQGTRLTVV.

This sequence joins TRBV6-2 or TRBV6-3 and TRBJ1-2; 9 positions match TRBD1. The germline CDR1 and CDR2 sequences are MNHEY and SVGEGT. With 5 bases clipped from V and 8 bases from J, the junction kept 6 bases outside the gene matches. CDR3 size: 13 residues. This CDR3 is CASSRTGDRGYTF. In nucleotides, the CDR3 is TGTGCCAGCAGTCGGACAGGGGATAGGGGCTACACCTTC.

The chain carries TRBV19 and TRBJ1-2; 9 bases line up with TRBD1. CDR1 is LNHDA and CDR2 is SQIVND in the germline V gene (reference sequence). V gave up 7 bases and J gave up 5 bases; unmatched junction bases: 8. The CDR3 is 14 amino acids. For the CDR3, the DNA is TGTGCCAGTAAAGGGACAGGGATTAGATATGGCTACACCTTC. Protein sequence: CASKGTGIRYGYTF.

This sequence joins TRBV19 and TRBJ1-3, with TRBD1 identical over 10 bases. The V segment lost 5 bases and the J segment 2 bases; nucleotides outside the gene matches: 6. The CDR3 loop spans 16 amino acids. Germline assignment: CDR1 LNHDA and CDR2 SQIVND (reference sequence). CDR3 loop: CASSPTGTGAGNTIYF. The CDR3 nucleotides are TGTGCCAGTAGTCCTACCGGGACAGGGGCTGGAAACACCATATATTTT.

This rearrangement joins TRBV7-9 to TRBJ1-1; tentatively, D is TRBD1 (6 bases). V lost 11 bases to trimming and J lost 4 bases, with 11 bases between them. This CDR3 is 11 amino acids long. Germline CDR1 and CDR2: SEHNR and FQNEAQ (reference sequence). The CDR3 reads CAGQGRTEAFF. In DNA form, the CDR3 reads TGTGCCGGTCAGGGGCGCACTGAAGCTTTCTTT.

The chain joins TRBV5-4 to TRBJ2-1; 9 nucleotides line up with TRBD2. After removal of 5 bases from V and 2 bases from J, the junction contained 8 bases not matched to a gene. The CDR3 consists of 16 residues. Germline assignment: CDR1 SGHNT and CDR2 YYREEE (reference sequence). The CDR3 reads CASSQSGGNTYNEQFF. Here the CDR3 DNA reads TGTGCCAGCAGTCAAAGCGGGGGGAACACCTACAATGAGCAGTTCTTC.

This clone was seen once. The chain couples TRBV28 to TRBJ1-1, with D maybe TRBD1 (5 bases). Trimming cost V 3 bases and J 7 bases, with 12 bases left between them. Germline V gene data show CDR1 as MDHEN and CDR2 as SYDVKM. The CDR3 runs 13 residues. For the CDR3, the DNA is TGTGCCAGCAGTTTGAAGGGGAACCTTGAAGCTTTCTTT. Protein product: CASSLKGNLEAFF. The full variable domain, its missing parts supplied by reference TRBV28 and TRBJ1-1, is DVKVTQSSRYLVKRTGEKVFLECVQDMDHENMFWYRQDPGLGLRLIYFSYDVKMKEKGDIPEGYSVSREKKERFSLILESASTNQTSMYLCASSLKGNLEAFFGQGTRLTVV.

This chain joins TRBV19 and TRBJ1-2, with a tentative D call TRBD1 (5 bases). The CDR3 spans 14 residues. Germline V gene lookup returns CDR1 LNHDA and CDR2 SQIVND (reference sequence). The germline V and J ends were trimmed by 3 bases and 5 bases, with 13 bases remaining between them. Here the CDR3 reads CASSIGQGVYGYTF. The CDR3 nucleotides are TGTGCCAGTAGTATTGGGCAGGGCGTATATGGCTACACCTTC.

V gene TRBV6-6 combines with J gene TRBJ1-1; unclear D gene. Germline V CDR1 and CDR2: MNHNY, SVGAGI (reference sequence). Trimming cost V 5 bases and J 7 bases, with 8 bases left between them. The CDR3 extends over 11 amino acids. Written as DNA, the CDR3 is TGTGCCAGCAGTCCCGGGAGTGAAGCTTTCTTT. Protein: CASSPGSEAFF.

The rearrangement uses TRBV19 and TRBJ2-3, with D possibly TRBD2 on 5 matching bases. The germline V gene encodes CDR1 LNHDA and CDR2 SQIVND (reference sequence). The CDR3 extends over 15 amino acids. V lost 4 bases and J 2 bases, leaving 13 bases between the germline ends. CDR3 DNA: TGTGCCAGTAGTAACGGGGTACTTTCCACAGATACGCAGTATTTT. This translates into CASSNGVLSTDTQYF.

This sequence joins TRBV19 and TRBJ2-5; 10 nucleotides match TRBD1. Germline CDR1 and CDR2: LNHDA and SQIVND (reference sequence). J was trimmed by 5 bases and V by 1 base; bases with no gene match: 4. This CDR3 spans 15 amino acids. The CDR3: CASSIGQGARETQYF. Written as DNA, the CDR3 is TGTGCCAGTAGTATAGGACAGGGGGCTCGGGAGACCCAGTACTTC.

The chain uses TRBV7-6 and TRBJ1-3; D might be TRBD1 (5 bases). With 3 bases removed from V and 0 bases from J, the gap between germline ends came to 9 bases. Germline lookup yields CDR1 SGHVS and CDR2 FNYEAQ. The CDR3 length is 15 residues. The CDR3 spells CASSFDSHSGNTIYF. CDR3 coding DNA: TGTGCCAGCAGCTTCGACAGTCACTCTGGAAACACCATATATTTT.

The V and J genes are TRBV28 and TRBJ1-3; tentative D call: TRBD1 (5 bases). CDR1 and CDR2 from the germline V gene are MDHEN and SYDVKM. This CDR3 has 16 residues. V lost 1 base and J lost 0, with 10 bases in between. The CDR3: CASSLFNGGSGNTIYF. CDR3 in DNA: TGTGCCAGCAGTTTATTCAACGGGGGCTCTGGAAACACCATATATTTT.

This rearrangement joins TRBV7-9 to TRBJ2-7, with D unclear. V was cut by 5 bases and J by 0 bases, with 11 bases left in between. CDR3 length: 14 amino acids. Per the germline V gene, CDR1 is SEHNR and CDR2 is FQNEAQ (reference sequence). The CDR3 region has the DNA TGTGCCAGCAGCGCGACTCGTCCCTCCTACGAGCAGTACTTC. Translation gives CASSATRPSYEQYF.

The chain has TRBV28 and TRBJ2-7, with a weak D call TRBD2 (7 bases). The CDR3 has 15 residues. The V end was cut by 7 bases, the J end by 0 bases, with 16 bases between. CDR1 is MDHEN and CDR2 is SYDVKM in the germline V gene. This CDR3 reads CASTSRGGPSYEQYF. The DNA for the CDR3 is TGTGCCAGCACCTCTAGGGGGGGGCCCTCCTACGAGCAGTACTTC.

The chain carries TRBV3-1 (or the pseudogene TRBV3-2) and TRBJ1-4, with D possibly being TRBD1 (6 bases). This CDR3 region has 14 residues. CDR1 and CDR2 from the germline V gene are LGHDT and YNNKEL (reference sequence). With 4 bases removed from V and 11 bases from J, the gap between germline ends came to 17 bases. The CDR3 loop is CASSPWGGLAKLFF. For the CDR3, the DNA is TGTGCCAGCAGCCCTTGGGGGGGGCTCGCGAAACTGTTTTTT.

This sequence joins TRBV7-6 and TRBJ2-3; TRBD2 aligns across 10 bases. This CDR3 has 15 residues. Germline trimming cut 5 bases from V and 4 bases from J; bases unmatched to any gene: 6. CDR1 is SGHVS, CDR2 FNYEAQ, per germline. Here the CDR3 reads CASSVSGTSADTQYF. CDR3 bases: TGTGCCAGCAGCGTCTCGGGGACTAGCGCAGATACGCAGTATTTT.

The CDR3 here is CASSAGQVTYNEQFF. The CDR3 DNA follows: TGCGCCAGCAGCGCTGGACAGGTTACCTACAATGAGCAGTTCTTC. The V and J genes are TRBV5-1 and TRBJ2-1; TRBD1 aligns across 7 bases. CDR1 SGHRS and CDR2 YFSETQ come from the germline V gene. J gave up 2 bases and V 4 bases, and 6 bases lay outside the gene matches. This CDR3 has 15 residues.

The chain links TRBV3-1 (or the pseudogene TRBV3-2) to TRBJ1-1; D is possibly TRBD1 (5 bases). The V gene's germline CDR1 is LGHDT and CDR2 YNNKEL (reference sequence). The CDR3 totals 11 residues. V was shortened by 8 bases and J by 7 bases, with 11 bases between the two germline ends. As DNA, the CDR3 is TGTGCCAGCTGGCAGGGCCATGAAGCTTTCTTT. Translation: CASWQGHEAFF.

The J gene is TRBJ1-5, the V gene TRBV28; unclear D gene. The CDR3 is 16 amino acids. From germline, CDR1 is MDHEN and CDR2 SYDVKM. The germline V and J ends were trimmed by 6 bases and 7 bases, with 22 bases remaining between them. The CDR3 DNA is TGTGCCAGCAGCCCCTCCCCAGGTATGGGCAGGCAGCCCCAGCATTTT. Protein: CASSPSPGMGRQPQHF. Complete variable domain (other parts from reference TRBV28 and TRBJ1-5): DVKVTQSSRYLVKRTGEKVFLECVQDMDHENMFWYRQDPGLGLRLIYFSYDVKMKEKGDIPEGYSVSREKKERFSLILESASTNQTSMYLCASSPSPGMGRQPQHFGDGTRLSIL.

This rearrangement joins TRBV9 to TRBJ1-1; the D is unclear. The length of the CDR3 is 13 residues. Germline CDR1 and CDR2: SGDLS and YYNGEE. V lost 6 bases and J lost 4, with 13 bases in between. Here the CDR3 DNA reads TGTGCCAGCACCAGACGACCAGGCACTGAAGCTTTCTTT. This sequence encodes CASTRRPGTEAFF. Using reference TRBV9 and TRBJ1-1 for the parts outside the CDR3, the full variable domain is DSGVTQTPKHLITATGQRVTLRCSPRSGDLSVYWYQQSLDQGLQFLIQYYNGEERAKGNILERFSAQQFPDLHSELNLSSLELGDSALYFCASTRRPGTEAFFGQGTRLTVV.

This clone showed up just once. V is TRBV7-2 and J is TRBJ2-7; 14 bases line up with TRBD2. Germline CDR1 reads SGHTA; CDR2 reads FQGNSA. There are 15 residues in the CDR3. V dropped 5 bases and J dropped 4; count of bases not matched to a gene: 4. The CDR3: CASSARLAGGYEQYF. The CDR3 DNA is TGTGCCAGCAGCGCCAGACTAGCGGGGGGGTACGAGCAGTACTTC.

The chain recombines TRBV29-1 with TRBJ2-3, with unresolved D. The CDR3 is made up of 13 amino acids. CDR1 is SQVTM and CDR2 is ANQGSEA in the germline V gene. Trimming left V 5 bases short and J 2 bases short, with 11 bases between. The CDR3 reads CSVYDTFTDTQYF. The CDR3 DNA reads as TGCAGCGTTTACGACACCTTCACAGATACGCAGTATTTT.